This T cell receptor (beta chain) comes out of a study of T cells in Graves' hyperthyroidism and ophthalmopathy. Overall study results and limits: Blood also showed most of the thyroid clonotypes that were expanded above 0.001.

Any patient presenting with uncontrolled infection, other autoimmune disease, pregnancy or lactation was left out. Of note for this clonotype: Its antigen is still unknown. One end of the junction fails to match germline, which may point to a read error.

CDR3 length: 17 amino acids. Germline V lookup: CDR1 LGHNA, CDR2 YNFKEQ. The source material, RNA transcripts, was used to amplify TCR beta CDR3 regions. The HTBI primer set drove a first-round RT-PCR of the TCR CDR3. TCRdb re-called the multiplex PCR reads through MiXCR, storing one row per CDR3 protein. The table lists around 600,000 distinct CDR3 sequences, approximately 14% of them singletons. The sequenced sample consisted of blood. This chain links TRBV4-2 with TRBJ2-3; 13 bases line up with TRBD2. The sequence was collected from a woman in her 30s with Graves' hyperthyroidism. The CDR3 here is CASNQGGLAGFTDTQYF. CDR3 coding DNA: TGTGCCAGCAACCAAGGGGGACTAGCGGGATTCACAGATACGCAGTATTTT.